The 5 T cell receptor beta chains given below trace back to one sample, sequenced in a study of vaccination and CD4 T cells after COVID-19. These TCRs' antigens remain unknown. The sample's treatment: approximately 9-day PBMC culture with coronavirus spike peptide pools or control peptides (ViraFEST assay). Sequencing of cultured CD4+ T cell DNA used the Oncomine TCR Beta short-read assay. TCRdb reprocessed the PCR reads with MiXCR, giving one entry per CDR3 protein. This table has about 14,000 distinct CDR3 sequences, over 60% appearing once. The sample comprised CD4+ T cells from blood, cultured in vitro. These receptors were taken from a human donor who had recovered from COVID-19.

This sequence joins TRBV20-1 and TRBJ2-2; either TRBD1 or TRBD2 may supply D (6 bases each). The V and J ends lost 1 base and 0 bases respectively, with 18 bases between them. The CDR3 is 18 residues long. The germline V gene has CDR1 DFQATT and CDR2 SNEGSKA (reference sequence). The CDR3 protein is CSARVPTGGLANTGELFF. In nucleotides, the CDR3 is TGCAGTGCTAGAGTCCCCACTGGGGGGCTTGCGAACACCGGGGAGCTGTTTTTT.

This clonotype has more than one count but fewer than ten. The chain uses TRBV24-1 and TRBJ2-3; TRBD1 is a possible D gene (5 bases). CDR3 length: 15 amino acids. With 7 bases removed from V and 0 bases from J, the gap between germline ends came to 13 bases. Germline V gene data show CDR1 as KGHDR and CDR2 as SFDVKD. CDR3 amino acids: CATRPRDTSTDTQYF. In DNA form, the CDR3 reads TGTGCCACCAGACCCAGGGATACTAGCACAGATACGCAGTATTTT.

V is TRBV10-3 and J is TRBJ1-4, with 7 bases fitting TRBD1. From germline, CDR1 is ENHRY and CDR2 SYGVKD. After removal of 10 bases from V and 6 bases from J, the junction contained 8 bases not matched to a gene. This CDR3 is built from 13 residues. This CDR3 is CATGQERDEKLFF. In nucleotides, the CDR3 is TGTGCCACAGGACAGGAAAGAGATGAAAAACTGTTTTTT.

The chain is built from TRBV24-1 and TRBJ2-7, with a weak D call TRBD2 (6 bases). The V and J ends lost 3 bases and 9 bases respectively, with 17 bases between them. Germline lookup yields CDR1 KGHDR and CDR2 SFDVKD. The CDR3 has 14 amino acids. The CDR3 coding sequence is TGTGCCACCAGTGATACGGGAGTTTGGACGGGGCAGTACTTC. Translated, it gives CATSDTGVWTGQYF.

The V gene is TRBV20-1, the J gene TRBJ1-1, with TRBD1 as a possible D gene (6 bases). CDR3 size: 13 residues. Germline V lookup: CDR1 DFQATT, CDR2 SNEGSKA (reference sequence). The V end was cut by 6 bases, the J end by 1 base, with 12 bases between. CDR3 sequence reads: CSAKRTANTEAFF. CDR3 sequence (DNA): TGCAGTGCCAAAAGGACAGCGAACACTGAAGCTTTCTTT.